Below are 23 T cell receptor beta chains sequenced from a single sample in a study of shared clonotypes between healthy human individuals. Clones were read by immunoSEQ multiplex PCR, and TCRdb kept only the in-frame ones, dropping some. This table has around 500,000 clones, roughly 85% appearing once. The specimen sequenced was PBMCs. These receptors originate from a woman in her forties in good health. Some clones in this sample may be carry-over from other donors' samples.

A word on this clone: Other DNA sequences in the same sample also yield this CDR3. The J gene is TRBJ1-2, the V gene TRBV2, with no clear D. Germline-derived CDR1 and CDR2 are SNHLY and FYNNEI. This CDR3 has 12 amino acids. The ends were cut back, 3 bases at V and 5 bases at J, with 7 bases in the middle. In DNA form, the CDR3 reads TGTGCCAGCAGTGAGGGTGGATATGGCTACACCTTC. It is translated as CASSEGGYGYTF.

The CDR3 is CASQQGDYGYTF. CDR3 coding DNA: TGTGCCAGCCAACAGGGGGACTATGGCTACACCTTC. The chain carries TRBV6-1 and TRBJ1-2; TRBD1 matches 8 bases. The V gene's germline CDR1 is MNHNS and CDR2 SASEGT. Trimming cost V 8 bases and J 3 bases; bases outside gene matches: 2. CDR3 length: 12 amino acids.

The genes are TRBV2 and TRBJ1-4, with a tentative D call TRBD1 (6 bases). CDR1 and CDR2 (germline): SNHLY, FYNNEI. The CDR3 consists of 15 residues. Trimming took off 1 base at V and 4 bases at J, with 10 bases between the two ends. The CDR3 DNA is TGTGCCAGCAGTGAAGGGGGGGCTGATAATGAAAAACTGTTTTTT. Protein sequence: CASSEGGADNEKLFF.

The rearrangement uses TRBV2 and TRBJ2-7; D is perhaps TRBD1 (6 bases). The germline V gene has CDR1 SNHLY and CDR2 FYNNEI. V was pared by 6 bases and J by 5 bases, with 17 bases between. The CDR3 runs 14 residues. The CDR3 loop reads CASSINRARDEQYF. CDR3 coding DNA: TGTGCCAGCAGCATAAACAGGGCGAGAGACGAGCAGTACTTC.

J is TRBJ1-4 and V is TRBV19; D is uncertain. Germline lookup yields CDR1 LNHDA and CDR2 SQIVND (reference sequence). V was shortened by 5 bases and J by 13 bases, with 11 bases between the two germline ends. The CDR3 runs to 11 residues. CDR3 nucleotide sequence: TGTGCCAGTAGTCTGGACCGTCGACTGTTTTTT. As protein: CASSLDRRLFF.

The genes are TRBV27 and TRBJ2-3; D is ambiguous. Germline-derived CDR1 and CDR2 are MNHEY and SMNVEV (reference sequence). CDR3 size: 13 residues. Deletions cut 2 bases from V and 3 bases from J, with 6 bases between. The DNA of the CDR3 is TGTGCCAGCAGTTTAGCTGGGACAGATACGCAGTATTTT. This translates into CASSLAGTDTQYF.

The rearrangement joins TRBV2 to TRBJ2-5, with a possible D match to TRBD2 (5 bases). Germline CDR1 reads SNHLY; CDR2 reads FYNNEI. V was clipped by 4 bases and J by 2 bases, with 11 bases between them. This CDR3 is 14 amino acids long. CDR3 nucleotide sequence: TGTGCCAGCAGTGTGGCTAGCCATCAAGAGACCCAGTACTTC. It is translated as CASSVASHQETQYF.

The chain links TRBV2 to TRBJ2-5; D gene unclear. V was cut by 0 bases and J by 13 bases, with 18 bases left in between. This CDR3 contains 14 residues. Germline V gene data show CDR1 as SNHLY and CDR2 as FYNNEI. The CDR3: CASSEALPDALGYF. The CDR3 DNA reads TGTGCCAGCAGTGAAGCGCTTCCGGACGCCTTGGGGTACTTC.

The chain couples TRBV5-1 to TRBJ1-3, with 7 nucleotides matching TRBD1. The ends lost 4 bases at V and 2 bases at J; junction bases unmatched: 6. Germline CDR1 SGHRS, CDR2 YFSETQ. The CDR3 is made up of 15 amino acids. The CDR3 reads CASSNTGTAGNTIYF. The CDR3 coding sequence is TGCGCCAGCAGCAACACAGGGACAGCTGGAAACACCATATATTTT.

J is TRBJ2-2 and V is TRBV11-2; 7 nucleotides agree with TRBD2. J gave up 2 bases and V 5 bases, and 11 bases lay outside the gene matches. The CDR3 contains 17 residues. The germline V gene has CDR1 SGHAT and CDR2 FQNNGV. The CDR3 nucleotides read TGTGCCAGCAGCGGCCGTATGGGAGGGCCAAACACCGGGGAGCTGTTTTTT. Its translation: CASSGRMGGPNTGELFF.

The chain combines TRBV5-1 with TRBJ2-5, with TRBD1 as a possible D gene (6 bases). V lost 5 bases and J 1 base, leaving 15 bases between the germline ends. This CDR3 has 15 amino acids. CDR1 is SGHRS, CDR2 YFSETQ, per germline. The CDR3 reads CASRPDGQSQETQYF. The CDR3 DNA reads TGCGCCAGCAGACCGGACGGACAGTCCCAAGAGACCCAGTACTTC.

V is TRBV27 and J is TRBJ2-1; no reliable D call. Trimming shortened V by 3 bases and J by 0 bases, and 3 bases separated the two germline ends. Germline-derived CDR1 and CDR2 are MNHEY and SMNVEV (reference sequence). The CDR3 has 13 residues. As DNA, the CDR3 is TGTGCCAGCAGTTTGAGCTCCTACAATGAGCAGTTCTTC. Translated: CASSLSSYNEQFF.

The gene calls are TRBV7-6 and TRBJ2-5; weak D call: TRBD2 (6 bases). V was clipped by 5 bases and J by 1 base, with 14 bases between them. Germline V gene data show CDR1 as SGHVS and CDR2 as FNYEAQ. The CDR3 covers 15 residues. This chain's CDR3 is CASSVRDSLQETQYF. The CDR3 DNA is TGTGCCAGCAGCGTCCGGGACTCTCTCCAAGAGACCCAGTACTTC.

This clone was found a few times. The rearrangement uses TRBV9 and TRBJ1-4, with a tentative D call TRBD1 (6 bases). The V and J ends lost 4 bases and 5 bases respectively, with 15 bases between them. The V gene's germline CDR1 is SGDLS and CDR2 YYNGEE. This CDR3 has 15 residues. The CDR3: CASSPRTAVNEKLFF. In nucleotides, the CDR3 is TGTGCCAGCAGCCCCCGGACAGCCGTGAATGAAAAACTGTTTTTT.

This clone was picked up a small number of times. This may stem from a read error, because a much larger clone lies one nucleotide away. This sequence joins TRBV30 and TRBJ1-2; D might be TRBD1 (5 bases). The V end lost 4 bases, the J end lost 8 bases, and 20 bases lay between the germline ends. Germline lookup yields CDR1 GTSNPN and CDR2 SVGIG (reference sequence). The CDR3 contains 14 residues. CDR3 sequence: CAWNGKGGAGGYTF. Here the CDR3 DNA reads TGTGCCTGGAACGGCAAAGGTGGCGCAGGGGGCTACACCTTC. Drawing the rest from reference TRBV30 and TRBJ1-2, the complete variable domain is SQTIHQWPATLVQPVGSPLSLECTVEGTSNPNLYWYRQAAGRGLQLLFYSVGIGQISSEVPQNLSASRPQDRQFILSSKKLLLSDSGFYLCAWNGKGGAGGYTFGSGTRLTVV.

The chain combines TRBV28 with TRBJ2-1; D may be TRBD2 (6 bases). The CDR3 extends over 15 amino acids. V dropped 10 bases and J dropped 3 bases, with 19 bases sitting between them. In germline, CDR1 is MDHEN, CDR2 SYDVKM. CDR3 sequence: CATIRNAGFYNEQFF. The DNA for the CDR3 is TGTGCCACTATAAGGAACGCGGGATTCTACAATGAGCAGTTCTTC.

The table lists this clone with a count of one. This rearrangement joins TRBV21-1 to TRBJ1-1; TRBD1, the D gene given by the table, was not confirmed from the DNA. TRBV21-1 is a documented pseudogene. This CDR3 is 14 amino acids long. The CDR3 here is CASSKEVANTEAFF. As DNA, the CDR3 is TGTGCCAGCAGCAAAGAAGTGGCTAACACTGAAGCTTTCTTT.

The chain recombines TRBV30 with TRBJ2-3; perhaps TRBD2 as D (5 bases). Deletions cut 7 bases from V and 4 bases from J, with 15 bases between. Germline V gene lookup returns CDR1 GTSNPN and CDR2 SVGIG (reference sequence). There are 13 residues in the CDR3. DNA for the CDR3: TGTGCCTCGAGCGGCGGACTGGCAGATACGCAGTATTTT. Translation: CASSGGLADTQYF.

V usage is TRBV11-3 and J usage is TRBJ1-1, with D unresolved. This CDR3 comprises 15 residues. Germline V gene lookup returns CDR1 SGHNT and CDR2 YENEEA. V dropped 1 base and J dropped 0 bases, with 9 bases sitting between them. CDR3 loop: CASSLGGQMNTEAFF. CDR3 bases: TGTGCCAGCAGCTTAGGTGGCCAGATGAACACTGAAGCTTTCTTT. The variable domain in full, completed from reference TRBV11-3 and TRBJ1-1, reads EAGVVQSPRYKIIEKKQPVAFWCNPISGHNTLYWYLQNLGQGPELLIRYENEEAVDDSQLPKDRFSAERLKGVDSTLKIQPAELGDSAVYLCASSLGGQMNTEAFFGQGTRLTVV.

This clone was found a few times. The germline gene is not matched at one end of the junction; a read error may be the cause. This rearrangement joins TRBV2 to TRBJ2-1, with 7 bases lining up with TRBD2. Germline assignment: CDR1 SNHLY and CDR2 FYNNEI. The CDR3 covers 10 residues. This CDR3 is CASSETSRVF. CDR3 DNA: TGTGCCAGCAGTGAGACTAGCCGGGTCTTC.

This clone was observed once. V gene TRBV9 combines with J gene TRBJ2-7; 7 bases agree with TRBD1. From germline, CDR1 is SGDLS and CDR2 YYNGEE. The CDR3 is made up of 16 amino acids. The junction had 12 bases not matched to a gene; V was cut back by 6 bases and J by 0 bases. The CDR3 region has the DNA TGTGCCAGCATCCCCGAACCCCGACAGGGCTCCTACGAGCAGTACTTC. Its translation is CASIPEPRQGSYEQYF.

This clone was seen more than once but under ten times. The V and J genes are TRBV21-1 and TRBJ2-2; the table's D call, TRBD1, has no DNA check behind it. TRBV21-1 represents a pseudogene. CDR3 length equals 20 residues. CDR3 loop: CASSPIGTPRRTVNTGELFF. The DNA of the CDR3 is TGTGCCAGCAGCCCGATAGGGACCCCCCGGAGGACAGTAAACACCGGGGAGCTGTTTTTT.

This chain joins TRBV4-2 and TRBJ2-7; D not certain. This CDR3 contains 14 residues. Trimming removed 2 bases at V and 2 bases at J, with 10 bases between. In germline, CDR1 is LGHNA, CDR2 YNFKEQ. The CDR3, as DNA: TGTGCCAGCAGCCAATCGATTGAGACCTACGAGCAGTACTTC. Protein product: CASSQSIETYEQYF.